This T cell receptor beta chain originates from a study of blood T cell repertoires in COVID-19. Measured with immunoSEQ multiplex PCR; TCRdb has only the in-frame clones, and not every one. The table shows roughly 150,000 clones, with 70% to 90% occurring only once. CDR1 MNHEY and CDR2 SVGEGT come from the germline V gene. Trimming pared 5 bases from V and 7 bases from J, leaving 18 bases between. The CDR3 consists of 16 residues. The V gene is TRBV6-2 or TRBV6-3, the J gene TRBJ1-6; possibly TRBD1 for D (5 bases). The sample was peripheral blood. This clonotype originated in a human donor in a cohort sampled during active COVID-19. In nucleotides, the CDR3 is TGTGCCAGCAGTGACCGAACAGGAACACCCAATTCACCCCTCCACTTT. Its protein product is CASSDRTGTPNSPLHF.